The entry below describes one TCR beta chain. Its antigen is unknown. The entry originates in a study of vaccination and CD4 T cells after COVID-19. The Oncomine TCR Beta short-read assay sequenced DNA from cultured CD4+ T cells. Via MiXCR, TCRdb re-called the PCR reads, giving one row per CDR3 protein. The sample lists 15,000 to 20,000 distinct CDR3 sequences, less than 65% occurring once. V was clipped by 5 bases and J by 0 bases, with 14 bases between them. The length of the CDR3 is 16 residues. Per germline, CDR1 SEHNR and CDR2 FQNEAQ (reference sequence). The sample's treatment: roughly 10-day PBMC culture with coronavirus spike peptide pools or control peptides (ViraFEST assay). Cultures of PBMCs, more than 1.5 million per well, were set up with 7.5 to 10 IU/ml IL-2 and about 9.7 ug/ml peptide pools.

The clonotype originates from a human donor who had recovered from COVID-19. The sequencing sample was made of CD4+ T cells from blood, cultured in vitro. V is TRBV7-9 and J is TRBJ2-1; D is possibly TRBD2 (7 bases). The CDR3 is CASSGQRGRSYNEQFF. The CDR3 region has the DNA TGTGCCAGCAGCGGACAGCGGGGCCGCTCCTACAATGAGCAGTTCTTC.